This T cell receptor (beta chain) was observed in a study of blood T cell repertoires in COVID-19. About the research overall: Sources were T cells, B-cell-depleted T cells, or PBMCs; the material itself was cDNA or gDNA.

The CDR3 runs 16 residues. Germline CDR1 reads SGDLS; CDR2 reads YYNGEE. J gave up 1 base and V 3 bases, and 3 bases lay outside the gene matches. Assay: immunoSEQ multiplex PCR; the TCRdb copy retains only in-frame clones and omits some. Of some 89,000 clones in the sample, approximately 87% were seen once. The chain recombines TRBV9 with TRBJ2-3, with 12 nucleotides matching TRBD2. The clonotype originates from a human donor in a cohort sampled during active COVID-19. The specimen was peripheral blood. Here the CDR3 reads CASSGRTSGGTDTQYF. The CDR3 DNA follows: TGTGCCAGCAGCGGCCGGACTAGCGGGGGCACAGATACGCAGTATTTT.